This T cell receptor beta chain was identified during a study of patients and donors after allogeneic stem cell transplantation. CDR3 size: 19 residues. The V gene end was trimmed by 2 bases and the J gene end by 0 bases; junction bases not matched to a gene: 13. Germline V lookup: CDR1 SGHRS, CDR2 YFSETQ. Each CDR3 protein is one row after TCRdb ran MiXCR on the RT-PCR reads. This table has about a million distinct CDR3 sequences, roughly 18% appearing once. The sample consisted of blood, either unsorted or a sorted T cell fraction (not recorded which). This receptor was obtained from a human donor who was either an allogeneic HSCT recipient or a stem cell or donor lymphocyte infusion donor (not recorded which). It is not recorded whose cells these are; they may come from a transplant donor. The chain employs TRBV5-1 and TRBJ2-7; 11 nucleotides match TRBD2. The CDR3: CASSFLVRGTSGSSYEQYF. In nucleotides, the CDR3 is TGCGCCAGCAGCTTCTTGGTTCGAGGGACTAGCGGAAGCTCCTACGAGCAGTACTTC.